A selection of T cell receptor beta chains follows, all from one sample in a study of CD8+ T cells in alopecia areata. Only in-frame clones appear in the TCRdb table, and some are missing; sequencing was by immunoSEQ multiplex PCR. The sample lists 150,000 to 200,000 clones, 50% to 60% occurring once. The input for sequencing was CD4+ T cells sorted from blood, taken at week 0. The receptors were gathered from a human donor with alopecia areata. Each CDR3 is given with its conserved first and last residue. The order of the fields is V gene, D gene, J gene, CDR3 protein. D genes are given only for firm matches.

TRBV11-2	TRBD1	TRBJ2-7	CASSLGSGTGTNEQYF
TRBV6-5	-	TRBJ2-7	CASSIGQSYEQYF
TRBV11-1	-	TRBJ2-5	CASSLKRGQETQYF
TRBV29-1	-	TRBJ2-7	CSVKLHRDPTYEQYF
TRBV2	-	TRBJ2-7	CASSVDRKSYEQYF
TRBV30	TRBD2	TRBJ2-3	CAGSGASTDTQYF
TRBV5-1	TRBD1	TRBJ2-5	CASSLESGGTQYF
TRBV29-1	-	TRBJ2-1	CSAGSYNEQFF
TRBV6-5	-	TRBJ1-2	CASSHGQSFGYTF
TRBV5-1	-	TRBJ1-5	CASSLDTGGNQPQHF
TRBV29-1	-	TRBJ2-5	CSVAASQETQYF
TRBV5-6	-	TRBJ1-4	CASSLDSANEKLFF
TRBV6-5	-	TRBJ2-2	CASSYSGRLNTGELFF
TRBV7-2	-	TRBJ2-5	CASSRGVRRETQYF
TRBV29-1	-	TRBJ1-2	CSVTNRDYGYTF
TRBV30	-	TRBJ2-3	CAGQGYGRTDTQYF
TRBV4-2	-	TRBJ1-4	CASNNQGHSNEKLFF
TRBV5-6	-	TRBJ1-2	CASSAVPTNYGYTF
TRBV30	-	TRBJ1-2	CAWSVYGDYGYTF